Following are 6 T cell receptor beta chains from one sample sequenced in a study of blood T cell repertoires in COVID-19. Measured with immunoSEQ multiplex PCR; TCRdb has only the in-frame clones, and not every one. The sample carries about 80,000 clones, about four fifths recorded once. The material sequenced was peripheral blood. These receptors were taken from a human donor in a cohort sampled during active COVID-19.

This clone turned up a few times. The CDR3 here is CASRGGEQYF. The DNA for the CDR3 is TGTGCCAGCCGGGGAGGCGAGCAGTACTTC. The chain joins TRBV18 to TRBJ2-7, with a possible D match to TRBD2 (6 bases). Per germline, CDR1 KGHSH and CDR2 LQKENI. The V gene lost 8 bases and the J gene lost 6 bases, with 8 bases spanning the gap. This CDR3 comprises 10 residues.

V gene TRBV5-4 combines with J gene TRBJ2-5, with no clear D. The germline V gene encodes CDR1 SGHNT and CDR2 YYREEE (reference sequence). The CDR3 is made up of 15 amino acids. V was trimmed by 5 bases and J by 2 bases, leaving 16 bases between them. This chain's CDR3 is CASRLRPSAQETQYF. CDR3 sequence (DNA): TGTGCCAGCAGGTTACGGCCAAGCGCACAAGAGACCCAGTACTTC.

The chain joins TRBV24-1 to TRBJ2-3; 12 bases fit TRBD2. Germline CDR1 reads KGHDR; CDR2 reads SFDVKD. The trim removed 5 bases at V and 0 bases at J, leaving 2 bases unmatched. This CDR3 region has 16 residues. The chain's CDR3 is CATSASGRVSTDTQYF. Here the CDR3 DNA reads TGTGCCACCAGTGCTAGCGGGAGGGTGAGCACAGATACGCAGTATTTT.

The chain joins TRBV28 to TRBJ1-2, with 9 bases that match TRBD1. In germline, CDR1 is MDHEN, CDR2 SYDVKM. This CDR3 has 17 residues. The ends lost 6 bases at V and 6 bases at J; junction bases unmatched: 17. In DNA, the CDR3 is TGTGCCAGCAGATTTATTACAACCGGGACAGGGACAAATGGCTACACCTTC. Its translation: CASRFITTGTGTNGYTF.

This clone was seen a few times. The V and J genes are TRBV19 and TRBJ1-5, with 7 bases identical to TRBD1. The CDR3 length is 14 residues. Trimming removed 8 bases from V and 3 bases from J; junction bases left unmatched: 7. Germline CDR1 and CDR2: LNHDA and SQIVND (reference sequence). The CDR3: CASGSTGNNQPQHF. The CDR3 DNA is TGTGCCAGTGGATCGACAGGGAACAATCAGCCCCAGCATTTT.

This clone has a handful of counts. V is TRBV27 and J is TRBJ1-5; 9 bases line up with TRBD1. This CDR3 has 19 amino acids. Germline-derived CDR1 and CDR2 are MNHEY and SMNVEV (reference sequence). The trim removed 5 bases at V and 2 bases at J, leaving 16 bases unmatched. The CDR3 nucleotides are TGTGCCAGCAGTCCCCAACCGGGACAGGGCATATCCGGCAATCAGCCCCAGCATTTT. It encodes CASSPQPGQGISGNQPQHF.